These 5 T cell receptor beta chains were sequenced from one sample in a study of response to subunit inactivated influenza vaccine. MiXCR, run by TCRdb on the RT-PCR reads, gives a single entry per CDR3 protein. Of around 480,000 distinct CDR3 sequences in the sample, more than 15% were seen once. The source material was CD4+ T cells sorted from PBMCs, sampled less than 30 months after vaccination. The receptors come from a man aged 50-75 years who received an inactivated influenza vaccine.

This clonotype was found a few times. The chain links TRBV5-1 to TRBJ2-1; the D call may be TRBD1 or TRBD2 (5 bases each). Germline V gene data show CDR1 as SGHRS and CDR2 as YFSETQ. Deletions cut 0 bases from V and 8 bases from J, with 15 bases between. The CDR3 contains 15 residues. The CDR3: CASSLGGRERHEQFF. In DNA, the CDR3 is TGCGCCAGCAGCTTGGGGGGCCGCGAGCGGCATGAGCAGTTCTTC.

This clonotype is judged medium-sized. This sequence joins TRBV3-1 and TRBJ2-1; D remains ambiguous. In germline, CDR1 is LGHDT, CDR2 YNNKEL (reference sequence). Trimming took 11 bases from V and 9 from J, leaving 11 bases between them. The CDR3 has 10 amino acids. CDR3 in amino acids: CAAGSVEQFF. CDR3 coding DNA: TGTGCCGCCGGGTCAGTTGAGCAGTTCTTC.

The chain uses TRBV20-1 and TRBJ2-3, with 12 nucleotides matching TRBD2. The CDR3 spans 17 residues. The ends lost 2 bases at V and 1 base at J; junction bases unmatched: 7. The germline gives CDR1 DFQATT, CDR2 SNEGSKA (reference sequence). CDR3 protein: CSARRRLAGVGTDTQYF. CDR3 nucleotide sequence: TGCAGTGCTAGACGCAGACTAGCGGGGGTGGGCACAGATACGCAGTATTTT.

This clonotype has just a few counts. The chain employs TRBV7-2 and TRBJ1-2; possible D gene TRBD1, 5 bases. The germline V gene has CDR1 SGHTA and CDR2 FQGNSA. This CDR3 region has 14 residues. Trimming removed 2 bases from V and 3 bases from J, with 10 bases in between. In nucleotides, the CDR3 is TGTGCCAGCAGCTTACAGGAGGGACACTATGGCTACACCTTC. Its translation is CASSLQEGHYGYTF. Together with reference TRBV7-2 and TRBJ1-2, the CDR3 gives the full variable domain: GAGVSQSPSNKVTEKGKDVELRCDPISGHTALYWYRQSLGQGLEFLIYFQGNSAPDKSGLPSDRFSAERTGGSVSTLTIQRTQQEDSAVYLCASSLQEGHYGYTFGSGTRLTVV.

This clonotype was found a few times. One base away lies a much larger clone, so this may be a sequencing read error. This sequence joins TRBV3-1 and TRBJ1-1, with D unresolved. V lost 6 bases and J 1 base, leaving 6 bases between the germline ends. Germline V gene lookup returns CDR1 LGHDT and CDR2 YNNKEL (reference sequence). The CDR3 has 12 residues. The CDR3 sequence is CASRQANTEAFF. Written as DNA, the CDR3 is TGTGCCAGCAGGCAGGCGAACACTGAAGCTTTCTTT.